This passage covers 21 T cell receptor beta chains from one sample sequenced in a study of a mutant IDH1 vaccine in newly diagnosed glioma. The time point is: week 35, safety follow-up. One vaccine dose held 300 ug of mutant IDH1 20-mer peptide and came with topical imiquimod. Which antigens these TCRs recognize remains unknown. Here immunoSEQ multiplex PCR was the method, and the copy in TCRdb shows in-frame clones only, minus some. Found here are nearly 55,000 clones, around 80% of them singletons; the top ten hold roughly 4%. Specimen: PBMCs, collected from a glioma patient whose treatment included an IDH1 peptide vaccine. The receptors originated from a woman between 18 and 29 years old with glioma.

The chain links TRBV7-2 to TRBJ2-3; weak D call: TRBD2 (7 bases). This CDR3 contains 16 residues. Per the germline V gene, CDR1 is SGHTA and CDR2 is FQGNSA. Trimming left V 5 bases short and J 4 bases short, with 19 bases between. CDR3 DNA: TGTGCCAGCAGCCCCTGGGGGGCGGGAGACGCAGATACGCAGTATTTT. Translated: CASSPWGAGDADTQYF.

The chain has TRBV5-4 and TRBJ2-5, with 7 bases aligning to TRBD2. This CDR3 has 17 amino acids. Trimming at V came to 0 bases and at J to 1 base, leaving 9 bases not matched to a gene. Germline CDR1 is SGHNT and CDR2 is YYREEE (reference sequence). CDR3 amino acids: CASSLGASGASQETQYF. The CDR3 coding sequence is TGTGCCAGCAGCTTGGGGGCCAGCGGGGCCTCCCAAGAGACCCAGTACTTC.

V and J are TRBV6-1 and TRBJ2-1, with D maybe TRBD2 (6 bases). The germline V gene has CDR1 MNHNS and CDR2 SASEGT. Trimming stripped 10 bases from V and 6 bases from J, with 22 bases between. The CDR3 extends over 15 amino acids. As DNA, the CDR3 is TGTGCCACCGCCCAGGGACTCCGGGGCGGCAATGAGCAGTTCTTC. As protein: CATAQGLRGGNEQFF.

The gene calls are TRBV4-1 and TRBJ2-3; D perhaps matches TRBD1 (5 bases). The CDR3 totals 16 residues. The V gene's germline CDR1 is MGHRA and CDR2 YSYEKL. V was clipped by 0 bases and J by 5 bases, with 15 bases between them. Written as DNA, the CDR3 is TGCGCCAGCAGCCAAGAAGAATCGGCCAGGGAAGATACGCAGTATTTT. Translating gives CASSQEESAREDTQYF.

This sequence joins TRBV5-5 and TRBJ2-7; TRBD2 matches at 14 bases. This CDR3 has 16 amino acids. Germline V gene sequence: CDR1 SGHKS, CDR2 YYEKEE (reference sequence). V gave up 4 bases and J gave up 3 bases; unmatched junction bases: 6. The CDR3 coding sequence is TGTGCCAGCAGCCGGACCGGGACTAGCGGGGGCTACGAGCAGTACTTC. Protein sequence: CASSRTGTSGGYEQYF.

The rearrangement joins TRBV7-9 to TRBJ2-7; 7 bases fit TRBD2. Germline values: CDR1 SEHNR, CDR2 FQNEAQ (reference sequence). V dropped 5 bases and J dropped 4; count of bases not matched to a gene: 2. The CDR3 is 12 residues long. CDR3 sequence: CASSPGGYEQYF. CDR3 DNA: TGTGCCAGCAGCCCGGGGGGATACGAGCAGTACTTC.

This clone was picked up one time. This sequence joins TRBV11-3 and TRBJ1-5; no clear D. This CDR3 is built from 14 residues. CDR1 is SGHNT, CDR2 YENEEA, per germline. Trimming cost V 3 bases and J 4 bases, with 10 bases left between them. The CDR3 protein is CASSLTGPNQPQHF. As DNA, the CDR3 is TGTGCCAGCAGCTTGACCGGGCCGAATCAGCCCCAGCATTTT.

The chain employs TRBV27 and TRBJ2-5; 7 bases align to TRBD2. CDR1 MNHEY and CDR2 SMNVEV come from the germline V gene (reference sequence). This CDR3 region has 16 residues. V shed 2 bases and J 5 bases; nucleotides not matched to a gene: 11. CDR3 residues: CASSLTGAGMVETQYF. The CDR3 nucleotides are TGTGCCAGCAGTTTAACAGGAGCGGGAATGGTGGAGACCCAGTACTTC.

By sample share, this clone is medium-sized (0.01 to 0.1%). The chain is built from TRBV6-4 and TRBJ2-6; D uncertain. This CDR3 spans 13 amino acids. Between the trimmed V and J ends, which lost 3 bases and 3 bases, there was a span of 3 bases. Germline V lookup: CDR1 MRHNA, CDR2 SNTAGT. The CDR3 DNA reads TGTGCCAGCAGTGAAGGTGGGGCCAACGTCCTGACTTTC. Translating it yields CASSEGGANVLTF.

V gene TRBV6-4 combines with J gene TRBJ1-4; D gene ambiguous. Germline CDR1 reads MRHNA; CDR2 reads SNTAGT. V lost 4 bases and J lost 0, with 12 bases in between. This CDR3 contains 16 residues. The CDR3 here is CASSGCRSATNEKLFF. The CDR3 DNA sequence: TGTGCCAGCAGTGGTTGCCGGAGTGCAACTAATGAAAAACTGTTTTTT.

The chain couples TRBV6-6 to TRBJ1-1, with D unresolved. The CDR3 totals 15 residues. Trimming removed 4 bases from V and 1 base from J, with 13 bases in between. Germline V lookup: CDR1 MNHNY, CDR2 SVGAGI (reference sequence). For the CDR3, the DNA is TGTGCCAGCAGTTCTCTGGCAGGACCGAACACTGAAGCTTTCTTT. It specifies CASSSLAGPNTEAFF.

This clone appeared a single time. This CDR3 reads CASSSGAGSGANVLTF. The CDR3 coding sequence is TGTGCCAGCAGCTCGGGTGCGGGTTCTGGGGCCAACGTCCTGACTTTC. This sequence joins TRBV7-9 and TRBJ2-6; maybe TRBD2 (5 bases). Germline lookup yields CDR1 SEHNR and CDR2 FQNEAQ (reference sequence). V lost 4 bases, J lost 1 base, and 11 bases lay in between. The CDR3 is 16 residues long. The full variable domain, in which reference TRBV7-9 and TRBJ2-6 provide the parts outside the CDR3, is DTGVSQNPRHKITKRGQNVTFRCDPISEHNRLYWYRQTLGQGPEFLTYFQNEAQLEKSRLLSDRFSAERPKGSFSTLEIQRTEQGDSAMYLCASSSGAGSGANVLTFGAGSRLTVL.

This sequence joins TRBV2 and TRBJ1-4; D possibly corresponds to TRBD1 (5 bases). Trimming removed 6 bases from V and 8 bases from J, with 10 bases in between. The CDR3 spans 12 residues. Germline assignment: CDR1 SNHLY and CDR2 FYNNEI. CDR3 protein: CASRQPGEKLFF. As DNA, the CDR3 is TGTGCCAGCAGGCAACCAGGGGAAAAACTGTTTTTT.

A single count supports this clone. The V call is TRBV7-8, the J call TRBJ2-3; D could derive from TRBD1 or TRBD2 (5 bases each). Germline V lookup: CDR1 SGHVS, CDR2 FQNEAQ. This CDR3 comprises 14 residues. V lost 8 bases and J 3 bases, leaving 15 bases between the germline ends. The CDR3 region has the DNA TGTGCCAGCCTCCGGGACGCCCGAACAGATACGCAGTATTTT. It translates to CASLRDARTDTQYF.

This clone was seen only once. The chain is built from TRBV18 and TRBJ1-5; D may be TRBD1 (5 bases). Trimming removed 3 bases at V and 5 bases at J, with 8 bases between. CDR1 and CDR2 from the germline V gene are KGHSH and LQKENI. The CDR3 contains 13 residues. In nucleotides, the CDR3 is TGTGCCAGCTCACCTGAACAGGATCAGCCCCAGCATTTT. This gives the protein CASSPEQDQPQHF.

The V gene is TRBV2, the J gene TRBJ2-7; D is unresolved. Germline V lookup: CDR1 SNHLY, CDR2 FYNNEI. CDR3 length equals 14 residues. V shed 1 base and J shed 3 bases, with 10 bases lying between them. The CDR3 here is CASSEGARLYEQYF. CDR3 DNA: TGTGCCAGCAGTGAAGGGGCACGCCTCTACGAGCAGTACTTC.

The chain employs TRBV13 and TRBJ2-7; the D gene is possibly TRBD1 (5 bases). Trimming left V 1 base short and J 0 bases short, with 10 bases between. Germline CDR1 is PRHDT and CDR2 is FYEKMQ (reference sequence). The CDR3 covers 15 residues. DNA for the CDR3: TGTGCCAGCAGCTTAGATCAGGGCCCCTCCTACGAGCAGTACTTC. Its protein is CASSLDQGPSYEQYF.

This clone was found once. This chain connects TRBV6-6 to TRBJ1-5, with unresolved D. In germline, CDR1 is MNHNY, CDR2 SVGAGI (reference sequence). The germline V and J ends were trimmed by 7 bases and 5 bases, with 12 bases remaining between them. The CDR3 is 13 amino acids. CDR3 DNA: TGTGCCAGCACCCCTGTCTGGGATCAGCCCCAGCATTTT. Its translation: CASTPVWDQPQHF.

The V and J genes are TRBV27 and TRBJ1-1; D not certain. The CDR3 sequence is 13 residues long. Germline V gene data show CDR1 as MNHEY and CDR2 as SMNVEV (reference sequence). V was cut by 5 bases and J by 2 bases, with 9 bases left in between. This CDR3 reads CASSLTVNTEAFF. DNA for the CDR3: TGTGCCAGCAGTCTCACAGTAAACACTGAAGCTTTCTTT.

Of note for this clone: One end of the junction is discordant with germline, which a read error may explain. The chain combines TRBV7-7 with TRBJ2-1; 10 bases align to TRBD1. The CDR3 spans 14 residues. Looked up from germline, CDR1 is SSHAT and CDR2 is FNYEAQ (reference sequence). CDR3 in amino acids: CASSPGTGDDEQFF. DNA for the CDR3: TGTGCTAGCAGCCCCGGGACAGGGGACGATGAGCAGTTCTTC.

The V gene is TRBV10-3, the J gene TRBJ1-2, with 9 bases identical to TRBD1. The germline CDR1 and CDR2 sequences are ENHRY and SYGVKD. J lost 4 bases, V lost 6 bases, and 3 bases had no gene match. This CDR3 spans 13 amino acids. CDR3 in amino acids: CAIRTGGIYGYTF. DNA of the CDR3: TGTGCCATCAGGACAGGGGGGATCTATGGCTACACCTTC.